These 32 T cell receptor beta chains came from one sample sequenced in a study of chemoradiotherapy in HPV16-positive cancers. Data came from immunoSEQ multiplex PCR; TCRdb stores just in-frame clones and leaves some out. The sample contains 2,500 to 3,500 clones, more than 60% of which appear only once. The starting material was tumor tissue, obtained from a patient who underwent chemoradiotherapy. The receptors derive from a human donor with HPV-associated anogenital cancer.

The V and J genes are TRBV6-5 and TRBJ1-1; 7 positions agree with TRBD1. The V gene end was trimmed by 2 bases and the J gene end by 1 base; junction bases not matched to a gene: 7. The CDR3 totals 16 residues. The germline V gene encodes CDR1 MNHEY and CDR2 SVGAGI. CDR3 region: CASSYPRQGGNTEAFF. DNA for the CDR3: TGTGCCAGCAGTTACCCGAGACAGGGAGGGAACACTGAAGCTTTCTTT.

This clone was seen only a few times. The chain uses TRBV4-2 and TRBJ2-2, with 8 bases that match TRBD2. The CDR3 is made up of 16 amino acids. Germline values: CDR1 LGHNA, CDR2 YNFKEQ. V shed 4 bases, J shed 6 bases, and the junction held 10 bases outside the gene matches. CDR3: CASSLAGGAGAGELFF. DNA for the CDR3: TGTGCCAGCAGCCTAGCCGGGGGGGCCGGGGCCGGGGAGCTGTTTTTT.

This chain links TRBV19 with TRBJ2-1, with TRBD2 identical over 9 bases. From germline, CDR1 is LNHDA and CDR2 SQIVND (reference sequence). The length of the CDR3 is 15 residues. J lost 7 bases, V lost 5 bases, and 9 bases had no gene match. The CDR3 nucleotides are TGTGCCAGTAGTCCTACTAGCGGGCCGGTTAATGAGCAGTTCTTC. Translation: CASSPTSGPVNEQFF.

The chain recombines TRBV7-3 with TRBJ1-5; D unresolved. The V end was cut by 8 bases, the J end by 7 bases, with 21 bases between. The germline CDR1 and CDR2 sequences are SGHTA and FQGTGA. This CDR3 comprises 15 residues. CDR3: CASAVEGRTEQPQHF. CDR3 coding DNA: TGTGCCAGCGCGGTGGAGGGAAGAACGGAGCAGCCCCAGCATTTT. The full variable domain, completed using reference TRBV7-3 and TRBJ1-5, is GAGVSQTPSNKVTEKGKYVELRCDPISGHTALYWYRQSLGQGPEFLIYFQGTGAADDSGLPNDRFFAVRPEGSVSTLKIQRTERGDSAVYLCASAVEGRTEQPQHFGDGTRLSIL.

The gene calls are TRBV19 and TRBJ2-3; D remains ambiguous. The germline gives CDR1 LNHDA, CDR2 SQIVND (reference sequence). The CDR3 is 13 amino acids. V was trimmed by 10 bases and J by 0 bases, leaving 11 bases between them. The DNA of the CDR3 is TGTGCCACCTCTTTTTTAAGCACAGATACGCAGTATTTT. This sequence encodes CATSFLSTDTQYF. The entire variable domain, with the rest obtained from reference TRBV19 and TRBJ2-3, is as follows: DGGITQSPKYLFRKEGQNVTLSCEQNLNHDAMYWYRQDPGQGLRLIYYSQIVNDFQKGDIAEGYSVSREKKESFPLTVTSAQKNPTAFYLCATSFLSTDTQYFGPGTRLTVL.

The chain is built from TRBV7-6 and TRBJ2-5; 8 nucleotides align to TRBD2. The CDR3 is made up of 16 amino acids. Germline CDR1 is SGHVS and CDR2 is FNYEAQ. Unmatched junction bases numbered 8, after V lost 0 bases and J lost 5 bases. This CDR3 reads CASSLASGVAGETQYF. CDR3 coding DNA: TGTGCCAGCAGCTTAGCATCCGGGGTAGCGGGGGAGACCCAGTACTTC.

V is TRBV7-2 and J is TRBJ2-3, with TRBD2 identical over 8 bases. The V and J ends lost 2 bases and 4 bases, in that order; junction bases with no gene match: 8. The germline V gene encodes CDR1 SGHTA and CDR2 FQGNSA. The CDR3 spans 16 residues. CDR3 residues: CASSLYLGGASDTQYF. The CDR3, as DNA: TGTGCCAGCAGCTTATATCTCGGGGGGGCCTCAGATACGCAGTATTTT.

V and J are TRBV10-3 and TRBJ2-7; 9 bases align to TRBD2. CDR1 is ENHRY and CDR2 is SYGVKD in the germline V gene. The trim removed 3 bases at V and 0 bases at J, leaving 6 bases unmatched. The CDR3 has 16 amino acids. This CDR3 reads CAISDWLAGTSYEQYF. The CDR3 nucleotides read TGTGCCATCAGTGATTGGCTAGCGGGAACCTCCTACGAGCAGTACTTC.

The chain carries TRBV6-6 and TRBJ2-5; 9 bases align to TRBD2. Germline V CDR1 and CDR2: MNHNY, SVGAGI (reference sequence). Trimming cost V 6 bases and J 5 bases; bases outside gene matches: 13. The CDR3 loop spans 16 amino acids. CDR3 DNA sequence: TGTGCCAGCAGCTTTCTCGGGAGCGGGGGGCTGGAGACCCAGTACTTC. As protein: CASSFLGSGGLETQYF.

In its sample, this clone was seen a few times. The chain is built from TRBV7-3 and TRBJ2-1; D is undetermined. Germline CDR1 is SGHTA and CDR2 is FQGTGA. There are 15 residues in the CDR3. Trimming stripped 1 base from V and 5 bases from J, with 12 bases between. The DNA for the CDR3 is TGTGCCAGCAGCTTAATTGCTGGCGGTCACAATGAGCAGTTCTTC. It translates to CASSLIAGGHNEQFF.

The CDR3 nucleotides read TGTGCCAGCAGCTTAGGCGGGGGGGCACAGTACGAGCAGTACTTC. Translating it yields CASSLGGGAQYEQYF. The V and J genes are TRBV7-2 and TRBJ2-7, with 9 bases fitting TRBD2. CDR1 and CDR2 (germline): SGHTA, FQGNSA. With 1 base clipped from V and 4 bases from J, the junction kept 5 bases outside the gene matches. The CDR3 totals 15 residues.

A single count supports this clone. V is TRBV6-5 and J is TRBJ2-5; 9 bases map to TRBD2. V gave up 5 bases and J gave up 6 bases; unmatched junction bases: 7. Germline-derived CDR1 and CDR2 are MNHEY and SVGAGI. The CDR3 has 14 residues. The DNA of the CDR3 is TGTGCCAGCAGTAACCCTAGCGGGGTAAAGACCCAGTACTTC. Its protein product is CASSNPSGVKTQYF.

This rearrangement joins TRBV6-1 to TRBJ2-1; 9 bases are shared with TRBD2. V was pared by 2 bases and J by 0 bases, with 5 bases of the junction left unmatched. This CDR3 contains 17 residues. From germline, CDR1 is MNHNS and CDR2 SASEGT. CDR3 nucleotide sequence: TGTGCCAGCAGTGAAAGAGCGGGAGGCCGCTCCTACAATGAGCAGTTCTTC. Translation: CASSERAGGRSYNEQFF.

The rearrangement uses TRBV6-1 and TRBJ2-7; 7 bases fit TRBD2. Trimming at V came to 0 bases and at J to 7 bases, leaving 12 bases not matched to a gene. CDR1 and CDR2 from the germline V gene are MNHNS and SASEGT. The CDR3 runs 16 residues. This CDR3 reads CASSEAPGGGLWEQYF. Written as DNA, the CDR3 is TGTGCCAGCAGTGAAGCCCCGGGAGGCGGTCTGTGGGAGCAGTACTTC.

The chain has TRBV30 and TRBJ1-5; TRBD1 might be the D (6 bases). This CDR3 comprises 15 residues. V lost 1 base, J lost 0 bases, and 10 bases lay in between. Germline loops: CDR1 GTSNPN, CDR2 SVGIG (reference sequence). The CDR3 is CAWSGGLGSNQPQHF. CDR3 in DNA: TGTGCCTGGAGTGGGGGGCTTGGTAGCAATCAGCCCCAGCATTTT.

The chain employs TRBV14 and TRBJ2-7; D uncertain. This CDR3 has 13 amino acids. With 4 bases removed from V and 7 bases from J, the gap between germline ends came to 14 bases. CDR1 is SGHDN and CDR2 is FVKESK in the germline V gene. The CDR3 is CASSLGPAGEQYF. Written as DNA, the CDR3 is TGTGCCAGCAGCCTCGGACCAGCTGGAGAGCAGTACTTC.

The chain's CDR3 is CASSYGDSGNTIYF. The CDR3 region has the DNA TGTGCCAGCAGTTACGGGGACTCTGGAAACACCATATATTTT. This rearrangement joins TRBV6-5 to TRBJ1-3; D ambiguous. The CDR3 spans 14 residues. Germline V gene lookup returns CDR1 MNHEY and CDR2 SVGAGI. The V and J ends lost 2 bases and 0 bases respectively, with 5 bases between them.

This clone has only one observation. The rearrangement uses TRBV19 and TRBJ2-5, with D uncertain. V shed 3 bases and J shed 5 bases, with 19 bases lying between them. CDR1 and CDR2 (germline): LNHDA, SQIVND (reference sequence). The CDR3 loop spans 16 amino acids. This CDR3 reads CASSISSLWDFETQYF. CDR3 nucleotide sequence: TGTGCCAGTAGTATTTCTAGTTTATGGGATTTTGAGACCCAGTACTTC.

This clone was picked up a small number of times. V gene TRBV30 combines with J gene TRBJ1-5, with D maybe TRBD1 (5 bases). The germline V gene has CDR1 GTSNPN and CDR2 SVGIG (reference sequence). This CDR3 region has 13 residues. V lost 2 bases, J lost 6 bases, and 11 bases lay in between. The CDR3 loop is CAWSQEGVQPQHF. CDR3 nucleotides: TGTGCCTGGAGTCAAGAAGGGGTTCAGCCCCAGCATTTT.

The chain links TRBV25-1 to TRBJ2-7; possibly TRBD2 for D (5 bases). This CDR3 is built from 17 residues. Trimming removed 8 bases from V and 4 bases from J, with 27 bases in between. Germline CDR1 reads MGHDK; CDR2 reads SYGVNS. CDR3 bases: TGTGCCAGCGGTCCCAATAAACGCCGGGGAGCGGAGTACGAGCAGTACTTC. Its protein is CASGPNKRRGAEYEQYF.

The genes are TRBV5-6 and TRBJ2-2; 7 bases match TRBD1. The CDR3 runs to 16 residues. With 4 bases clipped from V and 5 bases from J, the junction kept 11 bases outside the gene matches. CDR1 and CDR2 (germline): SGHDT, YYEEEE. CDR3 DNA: TGTGCCAGCAGCCATGTTGACAGGGTGGAGACCGGGGAGCTGTTTTTT. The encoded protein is CASSHVDRVETGELFF.

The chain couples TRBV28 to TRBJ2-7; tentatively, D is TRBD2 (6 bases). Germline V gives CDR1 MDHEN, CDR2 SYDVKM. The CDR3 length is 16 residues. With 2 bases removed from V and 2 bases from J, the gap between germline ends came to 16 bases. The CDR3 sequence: CASSLGAAGKPYEQYF. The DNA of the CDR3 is TGTGCCAGCAGTTTAGGTGCTGCGGGGAAGCCCTACGAGCAGTACTTC.

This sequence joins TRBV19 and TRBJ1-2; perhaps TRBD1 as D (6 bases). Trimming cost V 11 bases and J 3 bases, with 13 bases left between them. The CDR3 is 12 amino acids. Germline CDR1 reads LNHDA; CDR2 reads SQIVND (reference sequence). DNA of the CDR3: TGTGCCCTCCTGGACAGCGACTATGGCTACACCTTC. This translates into CALLDSDYGYTF.

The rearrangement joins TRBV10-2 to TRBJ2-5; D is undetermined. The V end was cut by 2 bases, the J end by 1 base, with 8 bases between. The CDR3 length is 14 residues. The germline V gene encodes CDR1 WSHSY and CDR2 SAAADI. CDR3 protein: CASSEQYPQETQYF. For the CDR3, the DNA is TGCGCCAGCAGTGAGCAGTATCCCCAAGAGACCCAGTACTTC.

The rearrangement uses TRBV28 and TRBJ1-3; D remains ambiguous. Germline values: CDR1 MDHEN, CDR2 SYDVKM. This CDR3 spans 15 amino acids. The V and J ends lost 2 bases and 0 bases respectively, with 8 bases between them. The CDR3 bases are TGTGCCAGCAGTTTACCGGGGTTCTCTGGAAACACCATATATTTT. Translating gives CASSLPGFSGNTIYF.

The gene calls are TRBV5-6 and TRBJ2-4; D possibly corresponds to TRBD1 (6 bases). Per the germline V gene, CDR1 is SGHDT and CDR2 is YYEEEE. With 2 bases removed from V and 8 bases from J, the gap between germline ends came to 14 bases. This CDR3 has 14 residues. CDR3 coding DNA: TGTGCCAGCAGCTTTCCGGGACAAGTGGACATTCAGTACTTC. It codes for CASSFPGQVDIQYF.

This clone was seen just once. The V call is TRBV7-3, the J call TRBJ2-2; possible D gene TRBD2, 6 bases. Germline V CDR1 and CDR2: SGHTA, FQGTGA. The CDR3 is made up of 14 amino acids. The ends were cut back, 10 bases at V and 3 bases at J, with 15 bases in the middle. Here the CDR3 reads CATSSGSHTGELFF. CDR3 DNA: TGTGCCACCTCGAGCGGGTCCCACACCGGGGAGCTGTTTTTT.

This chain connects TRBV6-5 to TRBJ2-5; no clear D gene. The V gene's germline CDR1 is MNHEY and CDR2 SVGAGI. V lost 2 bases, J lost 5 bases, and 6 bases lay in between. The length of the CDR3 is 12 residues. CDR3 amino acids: CASSYPWETQYF. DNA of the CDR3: TGTGCCAGCAGTTACCCCTGGGAGACCCAGTACTTC.

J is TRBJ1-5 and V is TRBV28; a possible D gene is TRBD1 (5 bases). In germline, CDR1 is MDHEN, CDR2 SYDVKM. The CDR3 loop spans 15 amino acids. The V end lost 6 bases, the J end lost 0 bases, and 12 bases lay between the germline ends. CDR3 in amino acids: CASRTGTYSNQPQHF. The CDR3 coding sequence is TGTGCCAGCAGGACCGGGACGTATAGCAATCAGCCCCAGCATTTT.

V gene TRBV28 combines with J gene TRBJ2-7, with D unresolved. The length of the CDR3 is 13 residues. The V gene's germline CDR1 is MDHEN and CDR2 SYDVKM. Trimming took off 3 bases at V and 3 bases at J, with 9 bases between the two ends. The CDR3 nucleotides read TGTGCCAGCAGTTTTCAGAGTCACTACGAGCAGTACTTC. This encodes CASSFQSHYEQYF.

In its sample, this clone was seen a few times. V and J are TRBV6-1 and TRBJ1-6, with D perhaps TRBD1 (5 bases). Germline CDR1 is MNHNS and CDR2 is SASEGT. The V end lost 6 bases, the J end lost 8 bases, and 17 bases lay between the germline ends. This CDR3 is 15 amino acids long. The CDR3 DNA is TGTGCCAGCAGCCCAAGCCCCGAGGGGCATTCACCCCTCCACTTT. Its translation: CASSPSPEGHSPLHF.

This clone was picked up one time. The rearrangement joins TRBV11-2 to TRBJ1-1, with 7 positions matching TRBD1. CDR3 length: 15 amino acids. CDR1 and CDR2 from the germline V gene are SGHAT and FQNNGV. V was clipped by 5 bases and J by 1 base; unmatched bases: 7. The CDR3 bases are TGTGCCAGCAGCCCCCTGACAGGGAAGAACACTGAAGCTTTCTTT. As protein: CASSPLTGKNTEAFF.